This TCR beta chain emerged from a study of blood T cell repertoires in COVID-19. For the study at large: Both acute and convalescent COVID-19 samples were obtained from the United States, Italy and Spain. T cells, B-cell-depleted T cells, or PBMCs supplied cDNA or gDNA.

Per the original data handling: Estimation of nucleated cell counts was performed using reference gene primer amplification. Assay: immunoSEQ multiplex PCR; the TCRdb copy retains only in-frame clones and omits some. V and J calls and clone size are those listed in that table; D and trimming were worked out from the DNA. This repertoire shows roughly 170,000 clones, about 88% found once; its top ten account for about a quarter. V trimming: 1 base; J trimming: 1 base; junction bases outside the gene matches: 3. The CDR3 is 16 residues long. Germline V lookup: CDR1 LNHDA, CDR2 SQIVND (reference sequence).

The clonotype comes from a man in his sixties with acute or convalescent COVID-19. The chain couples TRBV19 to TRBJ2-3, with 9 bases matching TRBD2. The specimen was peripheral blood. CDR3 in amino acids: CASSIGSSGGTDTQYF. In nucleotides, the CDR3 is TGTGCCAGTAGTATAGGTTCTAGCGGGGGCACAGATACGCAGTATTTT. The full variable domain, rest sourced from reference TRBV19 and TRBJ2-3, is DGGITQSPKYLFRKEGQNVTLSCEQNLNHDAMYWYRQDPGQGLRLIYYSQIVNDFQKGDIAEGYSVSREKKESFPLTVTSAQKNPTAFYLCASSIGSSGGTDTQYFGPGTRLTVL.